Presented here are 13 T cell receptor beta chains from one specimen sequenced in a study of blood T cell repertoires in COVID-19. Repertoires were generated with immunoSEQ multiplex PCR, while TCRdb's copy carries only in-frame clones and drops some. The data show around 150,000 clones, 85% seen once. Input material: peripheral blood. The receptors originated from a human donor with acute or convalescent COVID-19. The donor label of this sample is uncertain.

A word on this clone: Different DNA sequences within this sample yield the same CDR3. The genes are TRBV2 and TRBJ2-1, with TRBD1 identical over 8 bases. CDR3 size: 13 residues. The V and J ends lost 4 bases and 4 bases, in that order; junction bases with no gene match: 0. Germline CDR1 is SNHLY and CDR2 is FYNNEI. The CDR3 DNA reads TGTGCCAGCAGTGGGACAGGGTACAATGAGCAGTTCTTC. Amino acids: CASSGTGYNEQFF.

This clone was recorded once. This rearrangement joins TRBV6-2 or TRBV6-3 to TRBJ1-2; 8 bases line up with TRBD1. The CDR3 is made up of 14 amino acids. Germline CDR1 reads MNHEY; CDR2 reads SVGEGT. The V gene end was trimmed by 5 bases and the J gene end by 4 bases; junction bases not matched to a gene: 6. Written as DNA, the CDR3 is TGTGCCAGCAGTCTCACCGGGACAGGCTATGGCTACACCTTC. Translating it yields CASSLTGTGYGYTF.

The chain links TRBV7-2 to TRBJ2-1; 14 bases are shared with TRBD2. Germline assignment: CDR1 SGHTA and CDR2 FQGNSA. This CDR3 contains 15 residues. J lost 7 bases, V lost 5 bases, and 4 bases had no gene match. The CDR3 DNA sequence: TGTGCCAGCAGCCGGACTAGCGGGGGGCAAAATGAGCAGTTCTTC. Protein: CASSRTSGGQNEQFF.

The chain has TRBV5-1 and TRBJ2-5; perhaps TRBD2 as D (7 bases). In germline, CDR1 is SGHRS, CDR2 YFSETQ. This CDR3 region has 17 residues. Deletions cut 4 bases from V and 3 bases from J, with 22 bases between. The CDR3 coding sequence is TGCGCCAGCAGCCTCACGCTAGGGGGGGGCCGTGAAGAGACCCAGTACTTC. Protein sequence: CASSLTLGGGREETQYF.

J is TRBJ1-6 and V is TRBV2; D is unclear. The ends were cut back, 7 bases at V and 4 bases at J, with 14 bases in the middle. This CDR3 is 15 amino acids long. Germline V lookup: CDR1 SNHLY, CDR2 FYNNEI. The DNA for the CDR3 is TGTGCCAGCAAAATGAGAGTACAGTATAATTCACCCCTCCACTTT. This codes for CASKMRVQYNSPLHF. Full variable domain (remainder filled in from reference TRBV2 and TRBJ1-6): EPEVTQTPSHQVTQMGQEVILRCVPISNHLYFYWYRQILGQKVEFLVSFYNNEISEKSEIFDDQFSVERPDGSNFTLKIRSTKLEDSAMYFCASKMRVQYNSPLHFGNGTRLTVT.

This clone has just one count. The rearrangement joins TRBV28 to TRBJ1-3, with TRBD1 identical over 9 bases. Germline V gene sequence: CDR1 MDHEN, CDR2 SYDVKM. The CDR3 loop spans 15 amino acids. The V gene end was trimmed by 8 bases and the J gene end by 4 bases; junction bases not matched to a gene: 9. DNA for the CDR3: TGTGCCAGCGCCCCCGGGACAGGGAGGGGAAACACCATATATTTT. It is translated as CASAPGTGRGNTIYF.

CDR3 residues: CASSLYAGTPNTEAFF. CDR3 coding DNA: TGTGCCAGCAGCCTATATGCCGGGACACCGAACACTGAAGCTTTCTTT. This chain links TRBV27 with TRBJ1-1; tentative D call: TRBD1 (6 bases). Trimming removed 6 bases at V and 1 base at J, with 18 bases between. This CDR3 has 16 residues. Germline lookup yields CDR1 MNHEY and CDR2 SMNVEV (reference sequence).

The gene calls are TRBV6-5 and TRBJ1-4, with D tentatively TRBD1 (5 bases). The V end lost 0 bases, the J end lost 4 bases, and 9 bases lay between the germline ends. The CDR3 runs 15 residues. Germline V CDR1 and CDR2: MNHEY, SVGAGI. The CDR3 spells CASSYSRGLNEKLFF. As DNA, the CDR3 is TGTGCCAGCAGTTACTCGAGGGGACTTAATGAAAAACTGTTTTTT.

The DNA for the CDR3 is TGTGCCAGTAGTCTCCGGGACAGGGGAGCAGATACGCAGTATTTT. Translating gives CASSLRDRGADTQYF. This chain uses TRBV19 with TRBJ2-3, with 10 bases lining up with TRBD1. Germline assignment: CDR1 LNHDA and CDR2 SQIVND (reference sequence). There are 15 residues in the CDR3. The V and J ends lost 5 bases and 4 bases, in that order; junction bases with no gene match: 6. Together with reference TRBV19 and TRBJ2-3, the CDR3 gives the full variable domain: DGGITQSPKYLFRKEGQNVTLSCEQNLNHDAMYWYRQDPGQGLRLIYYSQIVNDFQKGDIAEGYSVSREKKESFPLTVTSAQKNPTAFYLCASSLRDRGADTQYFGPGTRLTVL.

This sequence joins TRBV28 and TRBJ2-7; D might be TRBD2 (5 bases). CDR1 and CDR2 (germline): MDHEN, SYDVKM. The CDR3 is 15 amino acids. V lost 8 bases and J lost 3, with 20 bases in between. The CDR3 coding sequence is TGTGCCAGCGCTTTAGGAGGAACCCCTCTCTACGAGCAGTACTTC. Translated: CASALGGTPLYEQYF.

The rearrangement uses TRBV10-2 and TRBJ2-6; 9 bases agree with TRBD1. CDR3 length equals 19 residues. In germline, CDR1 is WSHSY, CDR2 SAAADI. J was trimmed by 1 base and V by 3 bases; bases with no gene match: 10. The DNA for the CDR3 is TGCGCCAGCAGTGACCAGACAGGGGGTGGTTTTTCTGGGGCCAACGTCCTGACTTTC. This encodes CASSDQTGGGFSGANVLTF.

The CDR3 reads CASRRQGPSYEQYF. The CDR3 DNA reads TGTGCCAGCAGGAGACAGGGGCCTTCCTACGAGCAGTACTTC. J is TRBJ2-7 and V is TRBV2, with 8 bases lining up with TRBD1. Trimming removed 6 bases from V and 1 base from J; junction bases left unmatched: 5. Germline CDR1 and CDR2: SNHLY and FYNNEI. CDR3 length: 14 residues.

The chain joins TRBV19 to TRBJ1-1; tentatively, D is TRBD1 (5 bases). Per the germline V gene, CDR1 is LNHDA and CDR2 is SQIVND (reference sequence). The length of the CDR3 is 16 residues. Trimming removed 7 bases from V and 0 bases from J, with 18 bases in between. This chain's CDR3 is CASTRWGGGMNTEAFF. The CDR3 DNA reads TGTGCCAGTACCCGGTGGGGGGGTGGGATGAACACTGAAGCTTTCTTT.